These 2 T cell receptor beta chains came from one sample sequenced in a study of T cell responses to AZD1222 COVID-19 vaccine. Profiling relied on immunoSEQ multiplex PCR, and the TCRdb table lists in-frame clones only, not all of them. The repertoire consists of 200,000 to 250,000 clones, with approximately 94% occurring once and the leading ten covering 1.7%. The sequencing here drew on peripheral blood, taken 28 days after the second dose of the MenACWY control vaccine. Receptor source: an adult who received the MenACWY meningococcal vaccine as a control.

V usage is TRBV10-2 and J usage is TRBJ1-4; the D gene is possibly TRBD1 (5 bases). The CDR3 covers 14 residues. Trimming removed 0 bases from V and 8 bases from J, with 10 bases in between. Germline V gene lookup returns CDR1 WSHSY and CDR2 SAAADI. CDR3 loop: CASSESRGVEKLFF. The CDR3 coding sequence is TGCGCCAGCAGTGAGTCCCGGGGGGTCGAAAAACTGTTTTTT.

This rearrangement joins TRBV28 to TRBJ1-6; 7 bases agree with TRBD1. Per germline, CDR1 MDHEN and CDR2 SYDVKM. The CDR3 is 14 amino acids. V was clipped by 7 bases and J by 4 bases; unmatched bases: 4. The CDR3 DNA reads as TGTGCCAGCACAGGGGGGGCGTATAATTCACCCCTCCACTTT. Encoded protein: CASTGGAYNSPLHF.